Shown below are 11 T cell receptor beta chains from a single sample sequenced in a study of beta chain features in type 1 diabetes. What was sequenced were expressed TCRB transcripts, since all of the isolated RNA had been reverse transcribed. Only in-frame clones appear in the TCRdb table, and some are missing; sequencing was by immunoSEQ multiplex PCR. The sample has a few hundred thousand clones, over 12% seen once; the top ten hold 0.019%. Sequencing was done on a sample of naive CD4+ T cells from blood. These receptor sequences come from a woman in her late teens or twenties in good health.

The chain uses TRBV6-5 and TRBJ1-1; D call uncertain. CDR3 length: 14 residues. Between the trimmed V and J ends, which lost 5 bases and 1 base, there was a span of 11 bases. Per germline, CDR1 MNHEY and CDR2 SVGAGI. The DNA for the CDR3 is TGTGCCAGCAGTCCCGGGAGCCGGAACACTGAAGCTTTCTTT. Residues: CASSPGSRNTEAFF.

The chain has TRBV4-2 and TRBJ2-2, with 14 bases matching TRBD2. Trimming cost V 3 bases and J 6 bases; bases outside gene matches: 6. This CDR3 region has 17 residues. Per germline, CDR1 LGHNA and CDR2 YNFKEQ. The CDR3, as DNA: TGTGCCAGCAGCCATGGGACTAGCGGGAGAAAGGCCGGGGAGCTGTTTTTT. This translates into CASSHGTSGRKAGELFF.

This clone was seen more than once but under ten times. This chain connects TRBV15 to TRBJ1-5; TRBD1 matches 7 bases. Germline V gene sequence: CDR1 LNHNV, CDR2 YYDKDF (reference sequence). The CDR3 consists of 17 residues. The ends lost 0 bases at V and 0 bases at J; junction bases unmatched: 5. CDR3 loop: CATSRDLTGLSNQPQHF. Written as DNA, the CDR3 is TGTGCCACCAGCAGAGATCTGACAGGGCTTAGCAATCAGCCCCAGCATTTT.

The rearrangement links TRBV18 to TRBJ2-1; D might be TRBD2 (6 bases). The V end lost 2 bases, the J end lost 8 bases, and 13 bases lay between the germline ends. Germline values: CDR1 KGHSH, CDR2 LQKENI. CDR3 length: 14 amino acids. CDR3 in DNA: TGTGCCAGCTCACCAGATTTAGCTAGCGATGAGCAGTTCTTC. This gives the protein CASSPDLASDEQFF.

About this clone: The same CDR3 can be traced to other DNA sequences in this sample. The rearrangement uses TRBV7-9 and TRBJ1-2; 7 bases are shared with TRBD1. The CDR3 length is 13 residues. V was clipped by 4 bases and J by 2 bases; unmatched bases: 1. CDR1 and CDR2 from the germline V gene are SEHNR and FQNEAQ (reference sequence). The CDR3 loop reads CASSSTGNYGYTF. Here the CDR3 DNA reads TGTGCCAGCAGCTCGACAGGGAACTATGGCTACACCTTC.

V usage is TRBV7-3 and J usage is TRBJ2-7; D not resolved. The CDR3 has 14 amino acids. Germline-derived CDR1 and CDR2 are SGHTA and FQGTGA. Trimming took 7 bases from V and 1 from J, leaving 14 bases between them. The CDR3 coding sequence is TGTGCCAGCACCCCTAGGCGATTTTCCTACGAGCAGTACTTC. This encodes CASTPRRFSYEQYF.

The V gene is TRBV30, the J gene TRBJ2-1, with D tentatively TRBD2 (5 bases). Trimming cost V 8 bases and J 4 bases, with 12 bases left between them. This CDR3 spans 12 amino acids. Germline V gene lookup returns CDR1 GTSNPN and CDR2 SVGIG (reference sequence). CDR3 in DNA: TGTGCCAGTAGGAGGTTATACAATGAGCAGTTCTTC. Protein sequence: CASRRLYNEQFF.

V and J are TRBV7-2 and TRBJ2-7; 7 positions agree with TRBD1. V lost 5 bases to trimming and J lost 7 bases; unmatched junction nucleotides: 8. CDR3 length: 13 residues. Germline values: CDR1 SGHTA, CDR2 FQGNSA. Written as DNA, the CDR3 is TGTGCCAGCAGCAAAAACAGGGGAGAGGAGCAGTACTTC. It codes for CASSKNRGEEQYF.

The rearrangement uses TRBV21-1 and TRBJ2-1; no check of the table's D call, TRBD2, against the DNA was made. TRBV21-1 counts as a pseudogene. This CDR3 contains 18 residues. CDR3 loop: CASSKEVPRRVSPKEQFF. CDR3 coding DNA: TGTGCCAGCAGCAAAGAAGTCCCCCGCCGAGTCTCCCCCAAGGAGCAGTTCTTC.

This chain joins TRBV6-6 and TRBJ2-1; 7 positions match TRBD2. CDR3 size: 13 residues. Germline V gene lookup returns CDR1 MNHNY and CDR2 SVGAGI (reference sequence). CDR3 DNA: TGTGCGGGCTCCCGGGACTATTACAATGAGCAGTTCTTC. Translating it yields CAGSRDYYNEQFF.

This clone was observed a few times. The V and J genes are TRBV6-5 and TRBJ1-1; TRBD1 is a possible D gene (6 bases). CDR1 is MNHEY, CDR2 SVGAGI, per germline. V lost 9 bases and J lost 1, with 9 bases in between. This CDR3 spans 12 amino acids. The CDR3 here is CASGQSNTEAFF. The DNA for the CDR3 is TGTGCCAGTGGACAGTCGAACACTGAAGCTTTCTTT.